Sequencing of this T cell receptor (beta chain) was carried out in a study of control samples from healthy donors and cancer patients. TCRdb keeps only in-frame clones here, not all; method: immunoSEQ multiplex PCR. The top ten hold 9.5% of the sample, which has tens of thousands of clones, about 89% seen once. The sequence was collected from a woman between 50 and 59 years old with colorectal cancer. Sequencing was performed on PBMCs.

The CDR3 nucleotides are TGTGCCAGCAGTCGACGGGGGGGGCCAGATACGCAGTATTTT. Translated: CASSRRGGPDTQYF. This chain uses TRBV28 with TRBJ2-3; 8 bases line up with TRBD2. Trimming at V came to 5 bases and at J to 4 bases, leaving 5 bases not matched to a gene. The CDR3 contains 14 residues. CDR1 and CDR2 (germline): MDHEN, SYDVKM.